The rows below give T cell receptor beta chains drawn from one sample of a study of a mutant IDH1 vaccine in newly diagnosed glioma. Profiled with immunoSEQ multiplex PCR; TCRdb holds only in-frame clones, not every one. The data hold over 50,000 clones, with roughly 84% observed a single time. These TCRs are of unknown antigen specificity. The sequences come from PBMCs, collected from a glioma patient whose treatment included an IDH1 peptide vaccine. These receptors were obtained from a man aged 18 to 30 with glioma. CDR3s include the opening cysteine and the closing phenylalanine or tryptophan. Each record gives: V gene, J gene, D gene, clone size, CDR3 protein, CDR3 DNA. A D gene is named only where the DNA matches it firmly. Clone size, where shown, is once, few, many, or a class for clones that have expanded.

TRBV28,TRBJ1-1,TRBD1,NA,CASSLLAGGGNTEAFF,TGTGCCAGCAGTTTATTGGCAGGGGGAGGAAACACTGAAGCTTTCTTT
TRBV7-9,TRBJ1-1,NA,NA,CASSFQGEAFF,TGTGCCAGCAGCTTTCAGGGGGAAGCTTTCTTT
TRBV19,TRBJ2-6,NA,NA,CASSIFGGANVLTF,TGTGCCAGTAGTATATTTGGAGGGGCCAACGTCCTGACTTTC
TRBV9,TRBJ2-3,NA,NA,CASSADPGLQPTTQYF,TGTGCCAGCAGCGCGGACCCGGGACTCCAACCGACTACGCAGTATTTT
TRBV9,TRBJ2-7,TRBD1,NA,CASSAGQGITYEQYF,TGTGCCAGCAGCGCCGGACAGGGGATTACCTACGAGCAGTACTTC
TRBV30,TRBJ1-3,TRBD1,NA,CAWSRQGAASGNTIYF,TGTGCCTGGAGTCGACAGGGGGCTGCTTCTGGAAACACCATATATTTT
TRBV7-9,TRBJ1-3,NA,NA,CASSSQMGNTIYF,TGTGCCAGCAGCTCCCAGATGGGAAACACCATATATTTT
TRBV5-4,TRBJ1-1,NA,NA,CASSLVTRNTEAFF,TGTGCCAGCAGCTTGGTGACCCGGAACACTGAAGCTTTCTTT
TRBV29-1,TRBJ1-1,NA,NA,CSVFPTGNTEAFF,TGCAGCGTCTTCCCCACAGGGAACACTGAAGCTTTCTTT
TRBV7-2,TRBJ2-7,TRBD2,NA,CASSLEGGGTYEQYF,TGTGCCAGCAGCTTAGAGGGCGGGGGGACCTACGAGCAGTACTTC
TRBV7-9,TRBJ1-4,NA,few,CASSFPGGNEKLFF,TGTGCCAGCAGCTTCCCCGGAGGTAATGAAAAACTGTTTTTT
TRBV27,TRBJ2-5,TRBD1,NA,CASSLRDRGSRETQYF,TGTGCCAGCAGTTTAAGGGACAGGGGCTCACGGGAGACCCAGTACTTC
TRBV7-7,TRBJ2-7,NA,NA,CASSLAADSSYEQYF,TGTGCTAGCAGCTTAGCGGCAGATTCATCCTACGAGCAGTACTTC
TRBV4-1,TRBJ1-1,NA,NA,CASSQGYGGSTEAFF,TGCGCCAGCAGCCAAGGATACGGGGGGTCCACTGAAGCTTTCTTT
TRBV6-5,TRBJ2-1,NA,once,CASSYGGSYNEQFF,TGTGCCAGCAGTTATGGAGGTAGTTACAATGAGCAGTTCTTC
TRBV5-5,TRBJ1-1,NA,NA,CASSSFRGGAANTEAFF,TGTGCCAGCAGCTCCTTTCGGGGGGGGGCCGCGAACACTGAAGCTTTCTTT
TRBV7-9,TRBJ1-4,NA,few,CASSIWNQENEKLFF,TGTGCCAGCAGCATTTGGAATCAGGAGAATGAAAAACTGTTTTTT
TRBV18,TRBJ1-4,NA,NA,CASSPDRGRREKLFF,TGTGCCAGCTCACCAGATAGGGGCAGGAGAGAAAAACTGTTTTTT
TRBV7-9,TRBJ1-3,NA,NA,CASSLALQGSGNTIYF,TGTGCCAGCAGCTTAGCCCTACAGGGTTCTGGAAACACCATATATTTT
TRBV30,TRBJ1-2,TRBD1,NA,CAWFRGPGGYGYTF,TGTGCCTGGTTCCGGGGTCCAGGGGGATATGGCTACACCTTC
TRBV28,TRBJ2-1,NA,NA,CASRRLAASSYNEQFF,TGTGCCAGCAGACGACTGGCGGCGAGCTCCTACAATGAGCAGTTCTTC
TRBV7-2,TRBJ1-2,TRBD1,NA,CASSLDKGGYNYGYTF,TGTGCCAGCAGCTTAGATAAAGGGGGCTATAACTATGGCTACACCTTC
TRBV5-1,TRBJ2-3,NA,NA,CASSLGPPLAQIVQYF,TGCGCCAGCAGCTTGGGACCCCCCTTGGCTCAGATTGTGCAGTATTTT
TRBV19,TRBJ2-2,TRBD2,NA,CASSTSGTRSGELFF,TGTGCCAGTAGTACTTCCGGGACTAGGTCCGGGGAGCTGTTTTTT
TRBV7-2,TRBJ1-2,TRBD1,few,CASSLDRQGYGYTF,TGTGCCAGCAGCTTAGATAGACAGGGCTATGGCTACACCTTC
TRBV2,TRBJ1-5,TRBD1,few,CASTIRQGVQPQHF,TGTGCCAGCACCATCCGACAGGGGGTTCAGCCCCAGCATTTT
TRBV9,TRBJ2-1,NA,NA,CASSPRGAHSSYNEQFF,TGTGCCAGCAGCCCCCGTGGGGCCCATAGCTCCTACAATGAGCAGTTCTTC
TRBV7-9,TRBJ2-1,NA,NA,CASNPLTGVQFF,TGTGCCAGCAACCCGCTTACGGGGGTGCAGTTCTTC
TRBV18,TRBJ1-5,NA,NA,CASSPGGQGMVQPQHF,TGTGCCAGCTCACCGGGGGGGCAGGGGATGGTACAGCCCCAGCATTTT
TRBV19,TRBJ2-5,NA,NA,CASSTLIQETQYF,TGTGCCAGTAGTACTTTAATTCAAGAGACCCAGTACTTC
TRBV19,TRBJ2-3,NA,NA,CASLRGAGDTQYF,TGTGCCAGCCTTAGGGGCGCGGGAGATACGCAGTATTTT
TRBV4-1,TRBJ2-7,NA,NA,CASSEQGSYEQYF,TGCGCCAGCAGCGAACAGGGCTCCTACGAGCAGTACTTC
TRBV30,TRBJ2-5,NA,once,CAWSDLSGTQYF,TGTGCCTGGAGCGACCTGAGTGGGACCCAGTACTTC
TRBV18,TRBJ1-1,NA,NA,CASSPTLYRGDYTEAFF,TGTGCCAGCTCGCCTACCCTTTATAGAGGGGATTACACTGAAGCTTTCTTT
TRBV30,TRBJ1-1,NA,NA,CAWSVGDEAFF,TGTGCCTGGAGTGTAGGGGACGAAGCTTTCTTT
TRBV6-6,TRBJ2-7,NA,NA,CASSDIFYEQYF,TGTGCCAGCAGCGACATTTTCTACGAGCAGTACTTC
TRBV27,TRBJ2-1,NA,NA,CASSDRRYNEQFF,TGTGCCAGCAGTGACAGACGGTACAATGAGCAGTTCTTC
TRBV5-1,TRBJ2-7,NA,NA,CASSPVPTTGTGEQYF,TGCGCCAGCAGCCCCGTACCCACCACGGGGACCGGCGAGCAGTACTTC
TRBV4-2,TRBJ2-7,NA,NA,CASSQGTNEAYEQYF,TGTGCCAGCAGCCAAGGGACAAATGAGGCCTACGAGCAGTACTTC
TRBV15,TRBJ1-6,TRBD1,NA,CATSRDRGYNSPLHF,TGTGCCACCAGCAGGGACAGGGGCTATAATTCACCCCTCCACTTT
TRBV5-1,TRBJ2-4,TRBD1,NA,CASAFPGTGGIQYF,TGCGCCAGCGCTTTTCCCGGGACAGGGGGAATTCAGTACTTC
TRBV18,TRBJ1-2,TRBD1,NA,CASSSLQGEVDGYTF,TGTGCCAGCTCATCTCTACAGGGGGAGGTTGATGGCTACACCTTC
TRBV5-1,TRBJ2-7,TRBD1,NA,CASSPNRDRGSPYF,TGCGCCAGCAGCCCCAACCGGGACAGGGGATCTCCGTACTTC
TRBV4-3,TRBJ2-7,TRBD2,NA,CASSQGLAGAYEQYF,TGCGCCAGCAGCCAAGGACTAGCGGGAGCCTACGAGCAGTACTTC
TRBV6-5,TRBJ1-1,TRBD1,NA,CASSYVGTAPHTEAFF,TGTGCCAGCAGTTACGTAGGGACAGCTCCACACACTGAAGCTTTCTTT
TRBV7-9,TRBJ2-3,TRBD2,NA,CASSSGTSRYTDTQYF,TGTGCCAGCAGCTCCGGGACTAGCAGGTACACAGATACGCAGTATTTT
TRBV7-9,TRBJ2-2,NA,NA,CASSPPFGDTGELFF,TGTGCCAGCAGCCCCCCCTTCGGAGACACCGGGGAGCTGTTTTTT
TRBV7-9,TRBJ2-3,NA,NA,CASSSFYSTDTQYF,TGTGCCAGCAGCTCTTTTTACTCTACAGATACGCAGTATTTT
TRBV4-1,TRBJ2-7,NA,NA,CASSQAGNIGYEQYF,TGCGCCAGCAGCCAAGCGGGGAACATCGGTTACGAGCAGTACTTC
TRBV27,TRBJ2-1,NA,once,CASSAPKDLAGVHEQFF,TGTGCCAGCAGTGCCCCCAAAGACCTAGCAGGGGTCCATGAGCAGTTCTTC
TRBV5-1,TRBJ1-1,TRBD1,NA,CASSSTGPEAFF,TGCGCCAGCAGCTCGACAGGGCCTGAAGCTTTCTTT
TRBV5-6,TRBJ2-1,TRBD1,NA,CASRTGFYDEQFF,TGTGCCAGCAGGACAGGGTTTTACGATGAGCAGTTCTTC
TRBV11-1,TRBJ1-1,NA,NA,CASSSEGVLNTEAFF,TGTGCCAGCAGTTCCGAGGGGGTCTTGAACACTGAAGCTTTCTTT
TRBV15,TRBJ2-7,TRBD1,NA,CATSSRQGPYEQYF,TGTGCCACCAGCTCCCGACAGGGTCCCTACGAGCAGTACTTC
TRBV19,TRBJ1-5,TRBD1,few,CASSKGANNQPQHF,TGTGCCAGTAGTAAGGGGGCTAACAATCAGCCCCAGCATTTT
TRBV2,TRBJ1-5,TRBD1,once,CASSLSGQDHQPQHF,TGTGCCAGCAGCCTATCAGGACAGGATCATCAGCCCCAGCATTTT
TRBV18,TRBJ1-1,NA,NA,CASSLAGRNTEAFF,TGTGCCAGCTCACTCGCGGGTCGGAACACTGAAGCTTTCTTT